This T cell receptor beta chain emerged from a study of T cell repertoires in cytomegalovirus infection. TCRdb re-called the reads through MiXCR, storing one row per CDR3 protein. There are fewer than 350,000 distinct CDR3 sequences in the sample; over 7.5% occur only once, and over 3.5% lies in the top ten. Sample: PBMCs. The TCR comes from a human donor in good health (CMV status not recorded). Some clones in this sample may be carry-over from other donors' samples.

The CDR3 spells CASSPRQGGHEQYF. The CDR3 region has the DNA TGTGCCAGCAGCCCCCGACAGGGTGGGCACGAGCAGTACTTC. The V and J genes are TRBV11-2 and TRBJ2-7, with 7 bases that match TRBD1. Germline V gene data show CDR1 as SGHAT and CDR2 as FQNNGV. CDR3 size: 14 residues. With 5 bases clipped from V and 5 bases from J, the junction kept 9 bases outside the gene matches.